This paragraph reports one T cell receptor (beta chain). The sample originates from a study of control samples from healthy donors and cancer patients. Germline V CDR1 and CDR2: SGHTA, FQGTGA. This CDR3 has 14 residues. V dropped 5 bases and J dropped 3 bases, with 13 bases sitting between them. This table comes from immunoSEQ multiplex PCR, and its TCRdb copy is limited to in-frame clones, with some not included. The sample lists roughly 76,000 clones, around 94% occurring once. This chain joins TRBV7-3 and TRBJ1-1; no clear D. The TCR was taken from a woman between 35 and 50 years old in good health. The sequencing sample was made of blood. The CDR3 spells CASSPRSGDTEAFF. In nucleotides, the CDR3 is TGTGCCAGCAGCCCCAGGAGTGGTGACACTGAAGCTTTCTTT.